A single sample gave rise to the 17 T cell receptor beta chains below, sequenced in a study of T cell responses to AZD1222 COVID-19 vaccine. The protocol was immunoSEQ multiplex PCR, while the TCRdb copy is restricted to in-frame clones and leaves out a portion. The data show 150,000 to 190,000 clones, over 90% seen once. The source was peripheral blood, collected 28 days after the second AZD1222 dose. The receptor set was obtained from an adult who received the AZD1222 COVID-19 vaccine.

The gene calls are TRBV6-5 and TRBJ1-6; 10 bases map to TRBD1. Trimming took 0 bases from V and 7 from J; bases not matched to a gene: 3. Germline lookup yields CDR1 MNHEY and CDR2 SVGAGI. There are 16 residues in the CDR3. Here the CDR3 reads CASSYSSGQGNSPLHF. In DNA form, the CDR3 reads TGTGCCAGCAGTTACTCGTCGGGACAGGGGAATTCACCCCTCCACTTT.

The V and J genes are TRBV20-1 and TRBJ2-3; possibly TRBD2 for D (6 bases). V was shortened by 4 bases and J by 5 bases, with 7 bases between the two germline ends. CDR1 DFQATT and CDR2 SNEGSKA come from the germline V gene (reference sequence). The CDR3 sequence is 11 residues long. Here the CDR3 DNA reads TGCAGTGCTATCGGGGGAGATACGCAGTATTTT. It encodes CSAIGGDTQYF.

In DNA form, the CDR3 reads TGTGCCAGCAGTTTTAAGGGCCTAGCCTATGGCTACACCTTC. Translating gives CASSFKGLAYGYTF. The chain uses TRBV27 and TRBJ1-2; no reliable D call. The CDR3 runs 14 residues. CDR1 is MNHEY and CDR2 is SMNVEV in the germline V gene (reference sequence). With 3 bases removed from V and 4 bases from J, the gap between germline ends came to 12 bases.

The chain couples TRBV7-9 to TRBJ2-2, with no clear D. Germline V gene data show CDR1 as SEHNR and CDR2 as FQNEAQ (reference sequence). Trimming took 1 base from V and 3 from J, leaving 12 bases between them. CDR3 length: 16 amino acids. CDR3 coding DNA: TGTGCCAGCAGCTTAGGTTCCACCAAAGACACCGGGGAGCTGTTTTTT. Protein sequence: CASSLGSTKDTGELFF.

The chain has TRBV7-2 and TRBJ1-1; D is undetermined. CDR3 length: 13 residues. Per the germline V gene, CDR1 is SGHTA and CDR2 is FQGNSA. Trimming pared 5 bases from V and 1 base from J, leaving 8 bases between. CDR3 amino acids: CASSITTNTEAFF. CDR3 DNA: TGTGCCAGCAGCATAACTACGAACACTGAAGCTTTCTTT.

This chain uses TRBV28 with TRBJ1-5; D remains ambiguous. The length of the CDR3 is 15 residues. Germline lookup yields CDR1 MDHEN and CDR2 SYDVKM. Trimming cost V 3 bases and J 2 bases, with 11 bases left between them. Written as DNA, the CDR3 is TGTGCCAGCAGTTTGGTGGGCCCACGCAATCAGCCCCAGCATTTT. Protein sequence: CASSLVGPRNQPQHF.

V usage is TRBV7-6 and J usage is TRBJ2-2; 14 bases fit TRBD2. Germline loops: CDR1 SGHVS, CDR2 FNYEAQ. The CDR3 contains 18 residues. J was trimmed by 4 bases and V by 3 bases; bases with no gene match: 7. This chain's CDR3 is CASSLGLAGDSATGELFF. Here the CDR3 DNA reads TGTGCCAGCAGCTTGGGACTAGCGGGGGATAGTGCCACCGGGGAGCTGTTTTTT. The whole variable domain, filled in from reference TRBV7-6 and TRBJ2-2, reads GAGVSQSPRYKVTKRGQDVALRCDPISGHVSLYWYRQALGQGPEFLTYFNYEAQQDKSGLPNDRFSAERPEGSISTLTIQRTEQRDSAMYRCASSLGLAGDSATGELFFGEGSRLTVL.

The CDR3 region has the DNA TGTGCCAGCAGTTACGATGACAATGAGCAGTTCTTC. Encoded protein: CASSYDDNEQFF. The chain has TRBV6-5 and TRBJ2-1, with D uncertain. The CDR3 length is 12 residues. Germline loops: CDR1 MNHEY, CDR2 SVGAGI. Trimming pared 2 bases from V and 5 bases from J, leaving 4 bases between.

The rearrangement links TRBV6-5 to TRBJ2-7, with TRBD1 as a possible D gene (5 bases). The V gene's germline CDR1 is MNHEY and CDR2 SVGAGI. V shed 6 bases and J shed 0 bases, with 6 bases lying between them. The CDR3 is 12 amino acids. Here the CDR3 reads CASRGASYEQYF. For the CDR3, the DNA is TGTGCCAGCAGAGGGGCCTCCTACGAGCAGTACTTC.

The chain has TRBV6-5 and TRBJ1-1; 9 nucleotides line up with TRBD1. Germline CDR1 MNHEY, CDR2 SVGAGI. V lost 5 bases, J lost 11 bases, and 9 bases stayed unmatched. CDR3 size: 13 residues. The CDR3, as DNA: TGTGCCAGCAGTCCCCGACAGGGGGAGAGGGCTTTCTTT. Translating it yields CASSPRQGERAFF.

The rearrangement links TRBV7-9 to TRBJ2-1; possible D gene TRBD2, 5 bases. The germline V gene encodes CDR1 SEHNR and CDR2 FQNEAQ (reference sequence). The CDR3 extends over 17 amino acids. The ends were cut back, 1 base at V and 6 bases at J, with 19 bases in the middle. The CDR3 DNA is TGTGCCAGCAGCTTAGTGATGGGAGCCCCCCCGGGCAATGAGCAGTTCTTC. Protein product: CASSLVMGAPPGNEQFF.

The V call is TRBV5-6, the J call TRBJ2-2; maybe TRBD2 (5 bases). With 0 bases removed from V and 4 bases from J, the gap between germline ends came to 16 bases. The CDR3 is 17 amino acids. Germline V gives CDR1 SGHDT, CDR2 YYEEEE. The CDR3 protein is CASSLAGFLEGTGELFF. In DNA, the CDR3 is TGTGCCAGCAGCTTGGCCGGGTTTTTAGAGGGCACCGGGGAGCTGTTTTTT.

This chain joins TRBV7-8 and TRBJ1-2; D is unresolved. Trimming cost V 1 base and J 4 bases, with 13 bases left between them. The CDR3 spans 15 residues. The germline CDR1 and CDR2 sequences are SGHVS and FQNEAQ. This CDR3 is CASSLDLVTLYGYTF. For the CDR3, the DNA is TGTGCCAGCAGCTTAGATCTGGTAACCCTCTATGGCTACACCTTC.

CDR3: CASSLAKTGGGETQYF. The DNA of the CDR3 is TGCGCCAGCAGCTTGGCCAAGACAGGGGGCGGGGAGACCCAGTACTTC. The rearrangement joins TRBV5-1 to TRBJ2-5, with 10 positions matching TRBD1. With V trimmed by 0 bases and J by 5 bases, 7 bases remained unmatched. Germline CDR1 reads SGHRS; CDR2 reads YFSETQ. The CDR3 has 16 amino acids.

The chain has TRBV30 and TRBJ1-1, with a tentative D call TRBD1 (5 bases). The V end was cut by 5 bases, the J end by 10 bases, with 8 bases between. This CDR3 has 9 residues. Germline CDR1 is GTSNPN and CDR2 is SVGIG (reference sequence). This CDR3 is CAWGGGAFF. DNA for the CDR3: TGTGCCTGGGGCGGGGGAGCTTTCTTT.

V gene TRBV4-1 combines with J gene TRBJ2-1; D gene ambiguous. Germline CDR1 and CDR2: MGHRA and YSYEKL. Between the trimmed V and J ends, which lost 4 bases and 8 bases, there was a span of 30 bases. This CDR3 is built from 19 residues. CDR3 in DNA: TGCGCCAGCAGCCCCGGTCCCCTCGGGCGCCGGGTCAACTTCGATGAGCAGTTCTTC. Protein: CASSPGPLGRRVNFDEQFF.

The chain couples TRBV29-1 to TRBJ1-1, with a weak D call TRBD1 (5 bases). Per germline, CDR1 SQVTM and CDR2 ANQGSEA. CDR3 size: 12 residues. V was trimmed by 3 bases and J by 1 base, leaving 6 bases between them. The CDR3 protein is CSVDRANTEAFF. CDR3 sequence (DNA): TGCAGCGTTGACAGGGCGAACACTGAAGCTTTCTTT.